A selection of T cell receptor beta chains follows, all from one sample in a study of T cells after yellow fever vaccination. TCRdb re-analysed the 5' RACE reads in MiXCR, keeping a single row per CDR3 protein. The sample records about 140,000 distinct CDR3 sequences, 7% to 9% being singletons. The specimen comprised CD4+ T cells sorted from PBMCs, sampled 5 days after the yellow fever booster vaccination. These receptors were taken from a man aged 25 to 45 who received the YFV17D yellow fever vaccine. The CDR3 runs from the conserved cysteine through the conserved F or W. Each record gives: J gene, clone size, V gene, D gene, CDR3 protein, CDR3 DNA. The D gene is left open where the match is weak. A clone size is listed for some rows: how often the clone was seen (once, few, many), or a class if it is expanded.

J: TRBJ2-2
size: many
V: TRBV28
D: TRBD1
CDR3: CASIPGQFTGELFF
DNA: TGTGCCAGCATTCCGGGACAGTTCACCGGGGAGCTGTTTTTT

J: TRBJ1-5
size: many
V: TRBV19
D: NA
CDR3: CATGHNSNQPQHF
DNA: TGTGCCACGGGGCACAATAGCAATCAGCCCCAGCATTTT

J: TRBJ2-7
size: few
V: TRBV20-1
D: TRBD2
CDR3: CSAPVQREKSEQYF
DNA: TGCAGTGCCCCAGTCCAGCGGGAGAAAAGCGAGCAGTACTTC

J: TRBJ2-3
size: many
V: TRBV18
D: NA
CDR3: CASSVGTDTQYF
DNA: TGTGCCAGCTCTGTCGGGACAGATACGCAGTATTTT

J: TRBJ1-6
size: many
V: TRBV12-3/TRBV12-4
D: TRBD1
CDR3: CASRRTGVPSPLHF
DNA: TGTGCCAGCAGAAGGACAGGGGTCCCCTCACCCCTCCACTTT

J: TRBJ2-7
size: many
V: TRBV7-2
D: NA
CDR3: CASSSGPFNYEQYF
DNA: TGTGCCAGCAGCTCTGGACCGTTCAACTACGAGCAGTACTTC

J: TRBJ2-3
size: NA
V: TRBV11-2
D: TRBD2
CDR3: CASSLGPLGLAGATDTQYF
DNA: TGTGCCAGCAGCTTAGGCCCCCTGGGTCTAGCGGGAGCCACAGATACGCAGTATTTT

J: TRBJ2-4
size: many
V: TRBV20-1
D: NA
CDR3: CSASDYAGAKNIQYF
DNA: TGCAGTGCTAGTGACTACGCGGGTGCCAAAAACATTCAGTACTTC

J: TRBJ2-2
size: many
V: TRBV6-1
D: TRBD2
CDR3: CASSNSGTNTGELFF
DNA: TGTGCCAGCAGCAATAGCGGGACAAACACCGGGGAGCTGTTTTTT

J: TRBJ1-1
size: many
V: TRBV27
D: NA
CDR3: CASSSPELNTEAFF
DNA: TGTGCCAGCAGTTCACCGGAATTAAACACTGAAGCTTTCTTT

J: TRBJ2-1
size: many
V: TRBV6-5
D: NA
CDR3: CASSYSSLDDGQFF
DNA: TGTGCCAGCAGTTACTCGTCTCTGGACGACGGGCAGTTCTTC

J: TRBJ2-3
size: many
V: TRBV11-2
D: TRBD1
CDR3: CASSHTGESTDTQYF
DNA: TGTGCCAGCAGCCACACAGGGGAAAGCACAGATACGCAGTATTTT

J: TRBJ1-5
size: many
V: TRBV18
D: NA
CDR3: CASSPGGQNQPQHF
DNA: TGTGCCAGCTCACCTGGGGGGCAGAATCAGCCCCAGCATTTT

J: TRBJ2-1
size: NA
V: TRBV5-1
D: TRBD2
CDR3: CASSSRRDSGLNEQFF
DNA: TGCGCCAGCAGCTCCCGAAGGGATAGCGGGCTCAATGAGCAGTTCTTC